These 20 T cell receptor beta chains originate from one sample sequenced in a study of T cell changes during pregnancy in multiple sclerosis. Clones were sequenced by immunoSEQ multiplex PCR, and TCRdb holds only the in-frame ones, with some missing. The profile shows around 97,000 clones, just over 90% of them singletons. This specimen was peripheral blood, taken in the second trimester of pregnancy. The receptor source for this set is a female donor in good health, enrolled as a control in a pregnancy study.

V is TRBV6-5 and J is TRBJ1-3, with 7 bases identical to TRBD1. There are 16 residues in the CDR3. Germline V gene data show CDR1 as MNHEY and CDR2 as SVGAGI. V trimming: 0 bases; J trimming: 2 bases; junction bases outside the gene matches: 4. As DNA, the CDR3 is TGTGCCAGCAGTTACTCCCCGACAGGGACTGGAAACACCATATATTTT. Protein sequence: CASSYSPTGTGNTIYF.

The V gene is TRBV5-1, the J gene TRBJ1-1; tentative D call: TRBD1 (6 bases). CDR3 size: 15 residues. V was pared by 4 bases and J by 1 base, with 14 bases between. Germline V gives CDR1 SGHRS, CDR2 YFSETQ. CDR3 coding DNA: TGCGCCAGCAGCCTGGGGCAGGGACAGAACACTGAAGCTTTCTTT. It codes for CASSLGQGQNTEAFF.

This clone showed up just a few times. CDR3 sequence: CASTSDAGAYNEQFF. The CDR3 DNA reads TGCGCCAGCACCTCGGACGCGGGGGCCTACAATGAGCAGTTCTTC. The chain joins TRBV4-1 to TRBJ2-1, with 7 bases lining up with TRBD2. This CDR3 contains 15 residues. The J segment lost 2 bases and the V segment lost 7 bases, leaving 8 bases of the junction unmatched. From germline, CDR1 is MGHRA and CDR2 YSYEKL.

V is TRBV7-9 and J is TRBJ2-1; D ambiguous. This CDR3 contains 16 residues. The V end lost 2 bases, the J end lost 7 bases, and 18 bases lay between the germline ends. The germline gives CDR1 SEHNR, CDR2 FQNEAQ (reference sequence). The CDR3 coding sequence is TGTGCCAGCAGCTTACTAGGTCAAACCGCCGGTAATGAGCAGTTCTTC. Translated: CASSLLGQTAGNEQFF.

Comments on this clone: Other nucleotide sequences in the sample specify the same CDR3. CDR3 residues: CASSRDSSTDTQYF. The CDR3 DNA reads as TGTGCCAGCAGCCGGGACAGTAGCACAGATACGCAGTATTTT. The J gene is TRBJ2-3, the V gene TRBV6-4, with 7 bases identical to TRBD1. The trim removed 6 bases at V and 0 bases at J, leaving 3 bases unmatched. Germline V gene lookup returns CDR1 MRHNA and CDR2 SNTAGT. The CDR3 contains 14 residues.

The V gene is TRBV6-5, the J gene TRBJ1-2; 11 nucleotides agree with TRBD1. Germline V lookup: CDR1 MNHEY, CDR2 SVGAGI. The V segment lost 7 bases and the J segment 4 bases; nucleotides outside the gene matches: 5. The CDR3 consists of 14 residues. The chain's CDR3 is CASTRTGGPYGYTF. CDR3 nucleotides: TGTGCCAGCACTCGGACAGGGGGCCCCTATGGCTACACCTTC.

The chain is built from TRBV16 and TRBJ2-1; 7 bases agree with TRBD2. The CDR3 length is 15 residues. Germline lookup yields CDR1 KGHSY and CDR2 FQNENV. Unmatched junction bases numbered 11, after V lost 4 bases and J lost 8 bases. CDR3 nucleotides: TGTGCCAGCAGCCCCTCTTCGGCGGGAGTTGATGAGCAGTTCTTC. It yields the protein CASSPSSAGVDEQFF.

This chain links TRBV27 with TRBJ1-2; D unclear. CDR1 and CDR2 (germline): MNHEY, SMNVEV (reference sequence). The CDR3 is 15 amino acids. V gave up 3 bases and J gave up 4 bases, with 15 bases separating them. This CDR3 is CASSFSGGSSYGYTF. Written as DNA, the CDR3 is TGTGCCAGCAGTTTCAGCGGCGGCAGTTCCTATGGCTACACCTTC.

In DNA form, the CDR3 reads TGCGCCAGCAGCTTGGATGCGGGAGGGCCCTACGAGCAGTACTTC. Its translation: CASSLDAGGPYEQYF. This chain joins TRBV5-1 and TRBJ2-7; 9 bases agree with TRBD2. CDR1 SGHRS and CDR2 YFSETQ come from the germline V gene. V was pared by 0 bases and J by 2 bases, with 3 bases of the junction left unmatched. CDR3 size: 15 residues.

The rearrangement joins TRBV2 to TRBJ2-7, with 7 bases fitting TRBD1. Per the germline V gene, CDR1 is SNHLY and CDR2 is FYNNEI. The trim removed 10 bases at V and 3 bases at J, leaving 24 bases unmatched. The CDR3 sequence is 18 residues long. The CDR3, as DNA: TGTGCCACCAGAAGGACAGGTTACTACGACATACCTCACTACGAGCAGTACTTC. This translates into CATRRTGYYDIPHYEQYF.

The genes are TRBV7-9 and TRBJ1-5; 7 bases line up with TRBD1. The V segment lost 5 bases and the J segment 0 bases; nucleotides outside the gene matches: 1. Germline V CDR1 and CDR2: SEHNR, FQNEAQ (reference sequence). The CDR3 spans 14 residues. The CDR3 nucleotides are TGTGCCAGCAGCGACAGGGATAGCAATCAGCCCCAGCATTTT. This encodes CASSDRDSNQPQHF.

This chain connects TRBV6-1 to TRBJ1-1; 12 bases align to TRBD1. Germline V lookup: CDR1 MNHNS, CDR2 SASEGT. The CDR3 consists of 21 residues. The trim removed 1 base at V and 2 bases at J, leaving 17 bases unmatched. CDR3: CASSEVGGTGGFNRFNTEAFF. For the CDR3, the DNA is TGTGCCAGCAGTGAAGTGGGGGGGACAGGGGGCTTTAATAGATTTAACACTGAAGCTTTCTTT.

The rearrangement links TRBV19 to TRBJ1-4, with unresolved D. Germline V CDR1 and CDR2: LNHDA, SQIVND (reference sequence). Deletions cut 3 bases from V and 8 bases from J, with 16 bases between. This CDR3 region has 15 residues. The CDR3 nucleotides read TGTGCCAGTAGTATTCTCATATCCCCGGGGGAAAAACTGTTTTTT. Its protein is CASSILISPGEKLFF.

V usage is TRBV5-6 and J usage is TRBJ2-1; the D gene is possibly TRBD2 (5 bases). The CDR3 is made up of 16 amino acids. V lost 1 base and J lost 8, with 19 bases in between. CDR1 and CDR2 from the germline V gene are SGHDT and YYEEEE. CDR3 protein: CASSLMSGKDFDEQFF. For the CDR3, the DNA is TGTGCCAGCAGCTTGATGAGCGGAAAAGACTTCGATGAGCAGTTCTTC.

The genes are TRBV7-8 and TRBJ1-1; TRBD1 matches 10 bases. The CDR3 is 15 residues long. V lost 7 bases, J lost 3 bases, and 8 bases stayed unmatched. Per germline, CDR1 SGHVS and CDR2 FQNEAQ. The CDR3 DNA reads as TGTGCCAGCAACGGACAGGGGGGGGGTGACACTGAAGCTTTCTTT. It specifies CASNGQGGGDTEAFF.

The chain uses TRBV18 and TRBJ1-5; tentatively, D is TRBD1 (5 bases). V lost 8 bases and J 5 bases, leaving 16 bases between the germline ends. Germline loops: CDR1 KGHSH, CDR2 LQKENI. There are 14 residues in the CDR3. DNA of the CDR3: TGTGCCAGCCGAAACCAGGGCAGTCATCAGCCCCAGCATTTT. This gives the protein CASRNQGSHQPQHF.

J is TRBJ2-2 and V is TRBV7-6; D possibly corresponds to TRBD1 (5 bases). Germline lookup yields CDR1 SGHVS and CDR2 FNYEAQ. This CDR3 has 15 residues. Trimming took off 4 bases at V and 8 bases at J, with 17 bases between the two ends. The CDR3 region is CASSSQGQVYGELFF. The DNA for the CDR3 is TGTGCCAGCAGCTCGCAGGGTCAGGTTTATGGGGAGCTGTTTTTT.

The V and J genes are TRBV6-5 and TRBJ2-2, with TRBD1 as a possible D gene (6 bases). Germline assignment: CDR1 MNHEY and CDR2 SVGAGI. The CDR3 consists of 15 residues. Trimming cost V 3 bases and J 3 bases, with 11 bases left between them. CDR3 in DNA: TGTGCCAGCAGTTATGGGGCAGGGGACACCGGGGAGCTGTTTTTT. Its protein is CASSYGAGDTGELFF.

Here the CDR3 DNA reads TGTGCCTGGAGTGTGGGTGGGGCAGGCCCAGATACGCAGTATTTT. Its protein product is CAWSVGGAGPDTQYF. V gene TRBV30 combines with J gene TRBJ2-3, with D perhaps TRBD1 (5 bases). The ends were cut back, 0 bases at V and 4 bases at J, with 14 bases in the middle. Germline lookup yields CDR1 GTSNPN and CDR2 SVGIG (reference sequence). CDR3 length: 15 residues. Filled out from reference TRBV30 and TRBJ2-3, the complete variable domain reads SQTIHQWPATLVQPVGSPLSLECTVEGTSNPNLYWYRQAAGRGLQLLFYSVGIGQISSEVPQNLSASRPQDRQFILSSKKLLLSDSGFYLCAWSVGGAGPDTQYFGPGTRLTVL.

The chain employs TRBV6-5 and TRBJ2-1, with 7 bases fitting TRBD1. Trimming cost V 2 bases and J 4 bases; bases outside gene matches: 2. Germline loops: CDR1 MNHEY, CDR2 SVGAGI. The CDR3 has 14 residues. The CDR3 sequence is CASSYGTVYNEQFF. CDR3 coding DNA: TGTGCCAGCAGTTACGGGACAGTTTACAATGAGCAGTTCTTC.